This TCR beta chain originates from a study of cytomegalovirus exposure and HLA in healthy donors. The wider study: Within the Caucasian-associated ancestry cluster were about 81% of the approximately 390 genotyped donors. The study, taken as a whole, reports: Around 18,000 TCR beta sequences were associated with HLA alleles at 0.05 false discovery rate in a later analysis. Immune exposure data for these donors was limited to CMV serostatus.

Comments on this clone: Antigen: not known.

A multiplex PCR was run with 60 Vbeta primers and 13 Jbeta primers. Clones were sequenced by immunoSEQ multiplex PCR, and TCRdb holds only the in-frame ones, with some missing. The sample holds approximately 86,000 clones; approximately 81% are singletons and the top ten take 6.5% to 8.5%. CDR1 is WSHSY, CDR2 SAAADI, per germline. The CDR3 has 11 amino acids. The V gene lost 3 bases and the J gene lost 5 bases, with 4 bases spanning the gap. Sequenced: PBMCs. V usage is TRBV10-2 and J usage is TRBJ2-5; D remains unclear. This receptor was identified in a middle-aged man in good health and CMV-seropositive. DNA of the CDR3: TGCGCCAGCAGTGACTCCGAGACCCAGTACTTC. As protein: CASSDSETQYF.